The clone carrying this TCR beta chain appeared a few times. Its antigen is not identified. Investigators reverse transcribed all isolated RNA, so they sequenced expressed TCRB transcripts. A few million reads, on average, came from each naive, central memory and regulatory T cell sample. Clones were read by immunoSEQ multiplex PCR, and TCRdb kept only the in-frame ones, dropping some. The table lists some 280,000 clones, about 13% of them singletons. Germline CDR1 reads SGHTA; CDR2 reads FQGNSA. This CDR3 has 12 residues. V gave up 2 bases and J gave up 5 bases, with 6 bases separating them. This sample stems from a study of beta chain features in type 1 diabetes. Study at large: Sorted cells, approximately 100,000,000 in number, were examined across all samples. Whole-study results and caveats: Type 1 diabetes patients showed fewer insertions and more deletions at VDJ junctions. Among patients with Type 1 diabetes, TCRB CDR3s were moderately but significantly shorter in every one of the four CD4+ subsets.

Sequencing input: naive CD4+ T cells from blood. This sequence originates from a man aged 25-45 years with type 1 diabetes. The rearrangement joins TRBV7-2 to TRBJ1-1; D call uncertain. DNA for the CDR3: TGTGCCAGCAGCTTATACTGGACTGAAGCTTTCTTT. This sequence encodes CASSLYWTEAFF.